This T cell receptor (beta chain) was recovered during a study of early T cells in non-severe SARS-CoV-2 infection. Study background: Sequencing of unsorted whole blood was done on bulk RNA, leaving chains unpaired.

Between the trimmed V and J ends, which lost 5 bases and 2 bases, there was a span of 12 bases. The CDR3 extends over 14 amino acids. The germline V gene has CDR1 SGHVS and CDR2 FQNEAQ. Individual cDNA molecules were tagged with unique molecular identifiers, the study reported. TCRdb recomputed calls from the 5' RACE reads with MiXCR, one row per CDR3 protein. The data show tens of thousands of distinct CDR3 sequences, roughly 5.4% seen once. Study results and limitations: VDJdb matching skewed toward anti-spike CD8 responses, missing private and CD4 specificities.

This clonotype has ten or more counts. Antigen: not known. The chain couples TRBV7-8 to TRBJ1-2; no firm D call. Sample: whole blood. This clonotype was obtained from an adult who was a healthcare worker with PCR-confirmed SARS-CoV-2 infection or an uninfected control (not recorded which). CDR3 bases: TGTGCCAGCAGCCCCCGGACGGGGAACTATGGCTACACCTTC. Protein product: CASSPRTGNYGYTF.